This T cell receptor beta chain was profiled in a study of Ad26.COV2.S vaccination and SARS-CoV-2 variants. Study background: Donor had been placed in the Ad26.COV2.S arm of the COV1001 trial. Ad26.COV2.S was injected intramuscularly once or twice, 56 days apart.

Specified treatment: around 19 received Ad26.COV2.S at low or high dose, single or two shots; 5 received placebo; per-sample allocation not given. Collection of samples fell on day 63 after the first vaccine or placebo injection. Sequenced by immunoSEQ multiplex PCR; TCRdb stores in-frame clones only, minus some. The sample has about 330,000 clones, under 90% seen once; the top ten hold about 5.4%. To note about this clone: Antigen specificity is unknown.

The CDR3 loop spans 15 amino acids. The germline V gene has CDR1 MDHEN and CDR2 SYDVKM. V was clipped by 5 bases and J by 3 bases, with 16 bases between them. Findings of the study overall: Measures of TCR breadth and depth may have fallen short of total T cell responses. Comparable non-spike TCR breadth was observed in vaccine and placebo recipients.

The genes are TRBV28 and TRBJ1-1; D is possibly TRBD1 (5 bases). The TCR comes from a person between 18 and 59 years old who received the Ad26.COV2.S COVID-19 vaccine or a placebo. Sequences were derived from peripheral blood, sampled in a trial of Ad26.COV2.S vaccine versus placebo. The CDR3 region is CASSVRGSGDTEAFF. CDR3 nucleotide sequence: TGTGCCAGCAGTGTAAGGGGCTCCGGAGACACTGAAGCTTTCTTT.